These 5 T cell receptor beta chains were sequenced from one sample in a study of shared clonotypes between healthy human individuals. Measured with immunoSEQ multiplex PCR; TCRdb has only the in-frame clones, and not every one. The repertoire has about 700,000 clones, just over 90% of them found once; the top ten carry approximately 24%. As defined, naive CD8 cells were CD45RO-negative and positively selected for CCR7, with terminally differentiated effector memory CD45RA+ cells excluded. Sequenced material: naive CD8+ T cells sorted from blood. The receptors come from a man aged 25-45 years in good health.

V usage is TRBV14 and J usage is TRBJ1-1; D is uncertain. Per the germline V gene, CDR1 is SGHDN and CDR2 is FVKESK. V was pared by 5 bases and J by 3 bases, with 16 bases between. The length of the CDR3 is 15 residues. The CDR3 region has the DNA TGTGCCAGCAGCGTCCGGGGAGGAGGTTACACTGAAGCTTTCTTT. Translating it yields CASSVRGGGYTEAFF.

The rearrangement joins TRBV28 to TRBJ1-1; D not certain. Germline CDR1 is MDHEN and CDR2 is SYDVKM. This CDR3 spans 12 amino acids. Between the trimmed V and J ends, which lost 6 bases and 1 base, there was a span of 6 bases. The chain's CDR3 is CASSLTNTEAFF. DNA for the CDR3: TGTGCCAGCAGCCTGACGAACACTGAAGCTTTCTTT.

The CDR3 bases are TGTGCCAGCAGCGGAACAGGGCCGTTCGACGAGCAGTACTTC. This gives the protein CASSGTGPFDEQYF. The V and J genes are TRBV7-6 and TRBJ2-7; a possible D gene is TRBD1 (6 bases). V lost 5 bases to trimming and J lost 5 bases, with 16 bases between them. The CDR3 length is 14 residues. Germline values: CDR1 SGHVS, CDR2 FNYEAQ.

The V gene is TRBV27, the J gene TRBJ1-5, with 11 bases aligning to TRBD1. The CDR3 extends over 17 amino acids. Germline assignment: CDR1 MNHEY and CDR2 SMNVEV (reference sequence). The V and J ends lost 1 base and 7 bases, in that order; junction bases with no gene match: 9. Here the CDR3 reads CASSLFFRTGGRQPQHF. In DNA form, the CDR3 reads TGTGCCAGCAGTTTATTTTTCCGGACAGGGGGCAGGCAGCCCCAGCATTTT.

The chain couples TRBV27 to TRBJ2-7; D uncertain. With 2 bases removed from V and 3 bases from J, the gap between germline ends came to 11 bases. The CDR3 length is 14 residues. From germline, CDR1 is MNHEY and CDR2 SMNVEV (reference sequence). CDR3 residues: CASSLASNLYEQYF. The CDR3 coding sequence is TGTGCCAGCAGTTTAGCCTCAAATCTCTACGAGCAGTACTTC.